The 14 T cell receptor beta chains given below trace back to one sample, sequenced in a study of cytomegalovirus exposure and HLA in healthy donors. With 60 Vbeta and 13 Jbeta primers, the PCR was carried out. Clones were read by immunoSEQ multiplex PCR, and TCRdb kept only the in-frame ones, dropping some. The sample holds around 160,000 clones, about 80% seen once. Sample: PBMCs. The receptor set was obtained from a man aged 18 to 35 in good health and CMV-seropositive.

A few counts support this clone. V and J are TRBV5-1 and TRBJ2-7, with TRBD1 as a possible D gene (5 bases). This CDR3 comprises 14 residues. V was clipped by 0 bases and J by 5 bases, with 12 bases between them. The germline gives CDR1 SGHRS, CDR2 YFSETQ. CDR3 sequence (DNA): TGCGCCAGCAGCTTGGCGGATTTAGGGGACGAGCAGTACTTC. Its protein is CASSLADLGDEQYF.

The chain uses TRBV10-3 and TRBJ1-1; 7 bases fit TRBD1. With 0 bases clipped from V and 4 bases from J, the junction kept 2 bases outside the gene matches. In germline, CDR1 is ENHRY, CDR2 SYGVKD. The CDR3 has 14 residues. The CDR3 DNA reads as TGTGCCATCAGTGAGTCATCAGGGGGCACTGAAGCTTTCTTT. It translates to CAISESSGGTEAFF.

The chain uses TRBV28 and TRBJ2-5; D is perhaps TRBD1 (6 bases). This CDR3 contains 17 residues. V was trimmed by 6 bases and J by 2 bases, leaving 22 bases between them. Per germline, CDR1 MDHEN and CDR2 SYDVKM. CDR3 in amino acids: CASRPSLWGLGQETQYF. In nucleotides, the CDR3 is TGTGCCAGCAGGCCCTCTTTGTGGGGGCTGGGGCAAGAGACCCAGTACTTC.

CDR3 residues: CASSSGTSGPYEQYF. CDR3 bases: TGTGCCAGCAGTTCCGGGACTAGCGGGCCCTACGAGCAGTACTTC. The chain recombines TRBV27 with TRBJ2-5, with 12 bases aligning to TRBD2. The DNA end is a closer match to TRBJ2-7, so the J assignment may be wrong. CDR1 and CDR2 from the germline V gene are MNHEY and SMNVEV (reference sequence). The CDR3 extends over 15 amino acids.

This chain uses TRBV14 with TRBJ2-7, with 14 positions matching TRBD2. V lost 4 bases, J lost 4 bases, and 9 bases stayed unmatched. CDR3 length equals 17 residues. Germline V gene lookup returns CDR1 SGHDN and CDR2 FVKESK. CDR3 amino acids: CASSLDGTSGRRYEQYF. The CDR3 nucleotides are TGTGCCAGCAGCCTAGATGGGACTAGCGGGAGAAGGTACGAGCAGTACTTC.

This clone was found a few times. V usage is TRBV7-9 and J usage is TRBJ2-7; 9 nucleotides match TRBD1. The V segment lost 5 bases and the J segment 4 bases; nucleotides outside the gene matches: 12. Per the germline V gene, CDR1 is SEHNR and CDR2 is FQNEAQ (reference sequence). CDR3 length: 16 residues. CDR3 sequence reads: CASSQNTGTGSYEQYF. CDR3 nucleotides: TGTGCCAGCAGCCAGAACACCGGGACAGGGAGTTACGAGCAGTACTTC.

The chain links TRBV6-1 to TRBJ2-1; no clear D gene. The V and J ends lost 0 bases and 16 bases respectively, with 7 bases between them. The CDR3 runs 10 residues. The V gene's germline CDR1 is MNHNS and CDR2 SASEGT. In nucleotides, the CDR3 is TGTGCCAGCAGTGAAGCGATAGAATTCTTC. This encodes CASSEAIEFF.

J is TRBJ1-3 and V is TRBV30; no definite D call. Germline V CDR1 and CDR2: GTSNPN, SVGIG (reference sequence). The V end was cut by 2 bases, the J end by 2 bases, with 10 bases between. The CDR3 is 14 residues long. The CDR3 reads CAWSPGYAGNTIYF. The CDR3 nucleotides read TGTGCCTGGAGTCCCGGTTACGCTGGAAACACCATATATTTT.

The J gene is TRBJ1-2, the V gene TRBV13; 8 positions agree with TRBD1. CDR3 length: 16 amino acids. The V segment lost 6 bases and the J segment 0 bases; nucleotides outside the gene matches: 9. Germline V CDR1 and CDR2: PRHDT, FYEKMQ (reference sequence). The DNA for the CDR3 is TGTGCCAGCAGAAAGTGGGGGACAGGAGCTAACTATGGCTACACCTTC. Protein sequence: CASRKWGTGANYGYTF.

The chain employs TRBV28 and TRBJ2-7, with TRBD2 matching over 11 bases. V lost 5 bases and J lost 6; bases outside the gene matches: 12. This CDR3 has 16 residues. Germline V CDR1 and CDR2: MDHEN, SYDVKM. This CDR3 reads CASSPRVAGGSFEQYF. CDR3 nucleotides: TGTGCCAGCAGTCCAAGAGTAGCGGGAGGGTCATTCGAGCAGTACTTC.

This clone was found a few times. J is TRBJ1-4 and V is TRBV14, with D unclear. V dropped 4 bases and J dropped 0 bases, with 21 bases sitting between them. Germline assignment: CDR1 SGHDN and CDR2 FVKESK. The CDR3 spans 19 residues. Here the CDR3 reads CASSPTGLVGGATNEKLFF. CDR3 coding DNA: TGTGCCAGCAGCCCAACGGGTCTGGTTGGCGGTGCAACTAATGAAAAACTGTTTTTT.

The gene calls are TRBV5-1 and TRBJ2-3; possibly TRBD2 for D (7 bases). Germline V gene data show CDR1 as SGHRS and CDR2 as YFSETQ. V was trimmed by 4 bases and J by 6 bases, leaving 27 bases between them. The CDR3 has 18 residues. In DNA form, the CDR3 reads TGCGCCAGCAGCCCTGCTGAGAAGTGGGGGGGCAGGGCGGATACGCAGTATTTT. It specifies CASSPAEKWGGRADTQYF. The whole variable domain, filled in from reference TRBV5-1 and TRBJ2-3, reads KAGVTQTPRYLIKTRGQQVTLSCSPISGHRSVSWYQQTPGQGLQFLFEYFSETQRNKGNFPGRFSGRQFSNSRSEMNVSTLELGDSALYLCASSPAEKWGGRADTQYFGPGTRLTVL.

The rearrangement links TRBV13 to TRBJ2-6; D unresolved. Germline CDR1 PRHDT, CDR2 FYEKMQ (reference sequence). V was trimmed by 1 base and J by 0 bases, leaving 4 bases between them. The CDR3 runs to 15 residues. In nucleotides, the CDR3 is TGTGCCAGCAGCTTAGTCGGCTCTGGGGCCAACGTCCTGACTTTC. Translation gives CASSLVGSGANVLTF.

J is TRBJ2-2 and V is TRBV7-2, with a possible D match to TRBD1 (5 bases). Germline loops: CDR1 SGHTA, CDR2 FQGNSA. Between the trimmed V and J ends, which lost 1 base and 0 bases, there was a span of 6 bases. CDR3 size: 15 residues. The CDR3 loop reads CASSLGRANTGELFF. CDR3 DNA sequence: TGTGCCAGCAGCTTAGGCAGGGCGAACACCGGGGAGCTGTTTTTT.